This TCR beta chain was identified during a study of T cell repertoires in cytomegalovirus infection. Across the study: Alongside well-studied HLA-B-restricted CMV epitopes, recently identified HLA-C-restricted CMV epitopes were also used.

MiXCR was run by TCRdb on the reads, yielding one entry per CDR3 protein. Of approximately 73,000 distinct CDR3 sequences in the sample, 35% to 50% were seen once. This clonotype came up a few times. No antigen is known for it. Trimming took 7 bases from V and 6 from J, leaving 15 bases between them. This CDR3 region has 13 residues. The TCR was taken from a human donor in good health (CMV status not recorded). Some clones in this sample may be carry-over from other donors' samples. Sequencing used CD8+ T cells from cultured PBMCs, obtained from culture after CMV antigen stimulation. The chain recombines TRBV12-3 or TRBV12-4 with TRBJ1-2; TRBD1 might be the D (6 bases). The DNA for the CDR3 is TGTGCCAGCACCCGGACAGTCGTTGATGGCTACACCTTC. This translates into CASTRTVVDGYTF.